This T cell receptor beta chain comes out of a study of CD8+CD57+ T cells in acquired aplastic anemia. Across the study: An average of roughly 3 ug of DNA was obtained from sorted CD4+ and CD8+ cells.

A remark on this clonotype: Its antigen is still unknown.

Flow cytometry had shown expanded CD8+CD57+ cells in the patients chosen for sequencing. At the time of blood sampling, patients had not yet received any therapy. TCR beta VDJ and CDR3 were profiled, and genomic DNA was the template. TCRdb recomputed calls from the reads with MiXCR, one row per CDR3 protein. The sample has about 200,000 distinct CDR3 sequences; more than 55% are singletons. The CDR3 runs to 13 residues. Germline V gene lookup returns CDR1 SNHLY and CDR2 FYNNEI. V lost 6 bases to trimming and J lost 8 bases, with 17 bases between them. Study observations and caveats: Overlap between patients and controls comprised some 31 CD8+ CDR3 sequences.

This clonotype was obtained from a human donor with aplastic anemia. Sequencing was carried out using sorted CD4+, CD8+, or CD8+CD57+ T cells (not recorded which) from PBMCs. The chain carries TRBV2 and TRBJ2-7; D is perhaps TRBD1 (6 bases). The CDR3 region is CASRGTSASQQYF. The CDR3 region has the DNA TGTGCCAGCAGGGGGACATCCGCCTCACAGCAGTACTTC.